This T cell receptor beta chain was captured by sequencing in a study of CXCR3-negative and CXCR3-positive naive CD8 T cells. The study, taken as a whole, reports: Naive CXCR3-negative and CXCR3-positive cells had similar TRBV-TRBJ usage; memory differed. Sequencing showed both naive subsets with comparably high diversity, and memory CD8+ cells much lower. Surface CD5 was comparable between naive subsets; TCR strength was inferred from TRB CDR3 properties.

The sorting of each CD8+ T cell subset was done in triplicate, at over 250,000 cells each. To note about this clonotype: Its target is not known.

Researchers prepared the TRB cDNA libraries using 5' RACE with UMI labels. TCRdb re-called the 5' RACE reads, yielding one record per CDR3 amino acid sequence without DNA. The sample data list about 56,000 distinct CDR3 sequences. Looked up from germline, CDR1 is SQVTM and CDR2 is ANQGSEA. The CDR3 extends over 15 amino acids. The chain couples TRBV29-1 to TRBJ2-1; the D call of TRBD1 rests on TCRdb alone, since no DNA is present to check it. The sequence came from a human donor in good health. Some clones in this sample may be carry-over from other donors' samples. Sequenced input: memory CD8+ T cells from blood. The chain's CDR3 is CSVEEGVGGRNEQFF.